Below, 18 T cell receptor beta chains from the same sample are listed, as sequenced in a study of beta chain features in type 1 diabetes. The entirety of the isolated RNA underwent reverse transcription, so expressed TCRB transcripts were sequenced. Clones were sequenced by immunoSEQ multiplex PCR, and TCRdb holds only the in-frame ones, with some missing. The profile shows about 700,000 clones, around 15% of them singletons. Their specific antigens are unknown. Study observations and caveats: In every one of the four CD4+ subsets, TCRB CDR3s were moderately but significantly shorter in Type 1 diabetes patients.

The sequenced sample consisted of naive CD4+ T cells from blood. The receptors here all came from a man aged 18 to 29 with type 1 diabetes.

This clone was detected only a few times. This rearrangement joins TRBV29-1 to TRBJ1-3; D is unresolved. This CDR3 comprises 11 residues. Trimming took 1 base from V and 2 from J, leaving 0 bases between them. Germline V gene data show CDR1 as SQVTM and CDR2 as ANQGSEA. The CDR3 region has the DNA TGCAGCGTTGAAGCTGGAAACACCATATATTTT. It yields the protein CSVEAGNTIYF.

The V gene is TRBV15, the J gene TRBJ2-7; TRBD1 aligns across 7 bases. There are 15 residues in the CDR3. Trimming at V came to 7 bases and at J to 0 bases, leaving 9 bases not matched to a gene. CDR1 is LNHNV, CDR2 YYDKDF, per germline (reference sequence). This chain's CDR3 is CATTRGDRDSYEQYF. The CDR3 region has the DNA TGTGCCACCACCCGAGGGGACAGAGACTCCTACGAGCAGTACTTC.

The V and J genes are TRBV9 and TRBJ1-6, with D uncertain. V lost 0 bases and J lost 7, with 11 bases in between. Germline-derived CDR1 and CDR2 are SGDLS and YYNGEE. This CDR3 has 15 amino acids. The CDR3 region is CASSVGSVPNSPLHF. The CDR3 coding sequence is TGTGCCAGCAGCGTAGGCAGCGTCCCAAATTCACCCCTCCACTTT.

A few counts support this clone. Other DNA sequences in this sample translate to the same CDR3. The chain joins TRBV7-2 to TRBJ2-3; 7 bases map to TRBD2. Germline V gene sequence: CDR1 SGHTA, CDR2 FQGNSA. Unmatched junction bases numbered 5, after V lost 1 base and J lost 4 bases. The CDR3 sequence is 15 residues long. The DNA of the CDR3 is TGTGCCAGCAGCTTAGTTGGCGGGGGTGCAGATACGCAGTATTTT. This sequence encodes CASSLVGGGADTQYF.

The chain is built from TRBV5-6 and TRBJ1-5; D remains ambiguous. Germline assignment: CDR1 SGHDT and CDR2 YYEEEE. Deletions cut 0 bases from V and 2 bases from J, with 9 bases between. This CDR3 comprises 15 residues. DNA for the CDR3: TGTGCCAGCAGCTTGGGGGGAGACGGCAATCAGCCCCAGCATTTT. Its translation: CASSLGGDGNQPQHF.

This clone appeared a few times. The CDR3 loop reads CASSHPGTYEQYF. CDR3 sequence (DNA): TGTGCCAGCTCACATCCAGGTACCTACGAGCAGTACTTC. The chain couples TRBV18 to TRBJ2-7, with D uncertain. This CDR3 comprises 13 residues. Trimming shortened V by 4 bases and J by 2 bases, and 9 bases separated the two germline ends. Per the germline V gene, CDR1 is KGHSH and CDR2 is LQKENI.

This clone was seen a few times. This sequence joins TRBV6-6 and TRBJ2-2; 7 nucleotides match TRBD1. V lost 5 bases, J lost 1 base, and 4 bases stayed unmatched. Germline assignment: CDR1 MNHNY and CDR2 SVGAGI (reference sequence). This CDR3 contains 15 residues. The CDR3 DNA reads as TGTGCCAGCAGTCCCTGGACAGGGAACACCGGGGAGCTGTTTTTT. Its translation is CASSPWTGNTGELFF.

The chain has TRBV4-1 and TRBJ1-4, with 9 bases matching TRBD1. The ends lost 6 bases at V and 5 bases at J; junction bases unmatched: 7. The germline CDR1 and CDR2 sequences are MGHRA and YSYEKL. The CDR3 is 15 residues long. The CDR3 reads CASRSYGTGNEKLFF. CDR3 bases: TGCGCCAGCAGGTCATATGGGACAGGGAATGAAAAACTGTTTTTT.

The rearrangement uses TRBV2 and TRBJ2-5; 9 positions agree with TRBD1. Germline CDR1 reads SNHLY; CDR2 reads FYNNEI. This CDR3 comprises 13 residues. Trimming cost V 7 bases and J 5 bases; bases outside gene matches: 5. This CDR3 is CASMGTGKETQYF. CDR3 nucleotides: TGTGCCAGCATGGGGACAGGGAAGGAGACCCAGTACTTC.

This clone was picked up a small number of times. The V call is TRBV7-2, the J call TRBJ2-7; D remains ambiguous. Deletions cut 2 bases from V and 6 bases from J, with 11 bases between. The CDR3 consists of 13 residues. From germline, CDR1 is SGHTA and CDR2 FQGNSA. The CDR3 DNA reads as TGTGCCAGCAGCTTAAAAGTTGAGGTCGAGCAGTACTTC. This codes for CASSLKVEVEQYF.

The CDR3 sequence: CASSGHRGGSYEQYF. The CDR3 bases are TGTGCCAGCAGCGGTCACAGGGGAGGCTCCTACGAGCAGTACTTC. This rearrangement joins TRBV9 to TRBJ2-7, with D perhaps matching TRBD1 (7 bases). Germline CDR1 reads SGDLS; CDR2 reads YYNGEE. The length of the CDR3 is 15 residues. Trimming removed 3 bases at V and 0 bases at J, with 13 bases between.

This clone turned up a few times. The rearrangement joins TRBV6-5 to TRBJ1-2, with a possible D match to TRBD1 (5 bases). This CDR3 comprises 15 residues. Trimming cost V 8 bases and J 4 bases, with 20 bases left between them. Germline CDR1 and CDR2: MNHEY and SVGAGI. Here the CDR3 reads CASHGGTGRPYGYTF. The DNA for the CDR3 is TGTGCCAGCCATGGAGGTACGGGACGCCCCTATGGCTACACCTTC.

The chain recombines TRBV5-1 with TRBJ1-6; possibly TRBD1 for D (6 bases). Trimming pared 0 bases from V and 11 bases from J, leaving 12 bases between. This CDR3 comprises 14 residues. Germline CDR1 SGHRS, CDR2 YFSETQ. This CDR3 is CASSLAGEGAPLHF. As DNA, the CDR3 is TGCGCCAGCAGCTTGGCCGGGGAGGGGGCACCCCTCCACTTT.

The rearrangement joins TRBV18 to TRBJ2-7; perhaps D is TRBD1 or TRBD2 (5 bases each). The V gene lost 1 base and the J gene lost 1 base, with 8 bases spanning the gap. The length of the CDR3 is 14 residues. Germline assignment: CDR1 KGHSH and CDR2 LQKENI. CDR3 loop: CASSPLGESYEQYF. CDR3 nucleotides: TGTGCCAGCTCACCACTGGGGGAATCCTACGAGCAGTACTTC.

This chain uses TRBV15 with TRBJ2-7; TRBD1 agrees at 8 bases. J gave up 2 bases and V 3 bases, and 3 bases lay outside the gene matches. Germline assignment: CDR1 LNHNV and CDR2 YYDKDF (reference sequence). The CDR3 has 14 amino acids. CDR3 residues: CATSRDRVTYEQYF. The DNA for the CDR3 is TGTGCCACCAGCAGGGACAGGGTAACCTACGAGCAGTACTTC.

The rearrangement joins TRBV6-6 to TRBJ1-5, with TRBD1 as a possible D gene (6 bases). Germline values: CDR1 MNHNY, CDR2 SVGAGI (reference sequence). Between the trimmed V and J ends, which lost 2 bases and 4 bases, there was a span of 9 bases. The CDR3 covers 14 residues. The CDR3 DNA follows: TGTGCCAGCAGTTACAACAGGGCAAATCAGCCCCAGCATTTT. Its protein product is CASSYNRANQPQHF.

The rearrangement links TRBV30 to TRBJ2-7; 8 nucleotides agree with TRBD1. The ends lost 2 bases at V and 2 bases at J; junction bases unmatched: 5. The CDR3 contains 14 residues. Germline-derived CDR1 and CDR2 are GTSNPN and SVGIG (reference sequence). The CDR3 DNA is TGTGCCTGGAGTACTTGGACAGGGCCCTACGAGCAGTACTTC. It yields the protein CAWSTWTGPYEQYF.

V usage is TRBV28 and J usage is TRBJ2-5, with D possibly matching TRBD1 (5 bases). From germline, CDR1 is MDHEN and CDR2 SYDVKM. The CDR3 length is 11 residues. Between the trimmed V and J ends, which lost 7 bases and 5 bases, there was a span of 8 bases. CDR3 nucleotide sequence: TGTGCCAGCAACAAGGGGGAGACCCAGTACTTC. It yields the protein CASNKGETQYF. Combining the CDR3 with reference TRBV28 and TRBJ2-5 gives the whole variable domain DVKVTQSSRYLVKRTGEKVFLECVQDMDHENMFWYRQDPGLGLRLIYFSYDVKMKEKGDIPEGYSVSREKKERFSLILESASTNQTSMYLCASNKGETQYFGPGTRLLVL.